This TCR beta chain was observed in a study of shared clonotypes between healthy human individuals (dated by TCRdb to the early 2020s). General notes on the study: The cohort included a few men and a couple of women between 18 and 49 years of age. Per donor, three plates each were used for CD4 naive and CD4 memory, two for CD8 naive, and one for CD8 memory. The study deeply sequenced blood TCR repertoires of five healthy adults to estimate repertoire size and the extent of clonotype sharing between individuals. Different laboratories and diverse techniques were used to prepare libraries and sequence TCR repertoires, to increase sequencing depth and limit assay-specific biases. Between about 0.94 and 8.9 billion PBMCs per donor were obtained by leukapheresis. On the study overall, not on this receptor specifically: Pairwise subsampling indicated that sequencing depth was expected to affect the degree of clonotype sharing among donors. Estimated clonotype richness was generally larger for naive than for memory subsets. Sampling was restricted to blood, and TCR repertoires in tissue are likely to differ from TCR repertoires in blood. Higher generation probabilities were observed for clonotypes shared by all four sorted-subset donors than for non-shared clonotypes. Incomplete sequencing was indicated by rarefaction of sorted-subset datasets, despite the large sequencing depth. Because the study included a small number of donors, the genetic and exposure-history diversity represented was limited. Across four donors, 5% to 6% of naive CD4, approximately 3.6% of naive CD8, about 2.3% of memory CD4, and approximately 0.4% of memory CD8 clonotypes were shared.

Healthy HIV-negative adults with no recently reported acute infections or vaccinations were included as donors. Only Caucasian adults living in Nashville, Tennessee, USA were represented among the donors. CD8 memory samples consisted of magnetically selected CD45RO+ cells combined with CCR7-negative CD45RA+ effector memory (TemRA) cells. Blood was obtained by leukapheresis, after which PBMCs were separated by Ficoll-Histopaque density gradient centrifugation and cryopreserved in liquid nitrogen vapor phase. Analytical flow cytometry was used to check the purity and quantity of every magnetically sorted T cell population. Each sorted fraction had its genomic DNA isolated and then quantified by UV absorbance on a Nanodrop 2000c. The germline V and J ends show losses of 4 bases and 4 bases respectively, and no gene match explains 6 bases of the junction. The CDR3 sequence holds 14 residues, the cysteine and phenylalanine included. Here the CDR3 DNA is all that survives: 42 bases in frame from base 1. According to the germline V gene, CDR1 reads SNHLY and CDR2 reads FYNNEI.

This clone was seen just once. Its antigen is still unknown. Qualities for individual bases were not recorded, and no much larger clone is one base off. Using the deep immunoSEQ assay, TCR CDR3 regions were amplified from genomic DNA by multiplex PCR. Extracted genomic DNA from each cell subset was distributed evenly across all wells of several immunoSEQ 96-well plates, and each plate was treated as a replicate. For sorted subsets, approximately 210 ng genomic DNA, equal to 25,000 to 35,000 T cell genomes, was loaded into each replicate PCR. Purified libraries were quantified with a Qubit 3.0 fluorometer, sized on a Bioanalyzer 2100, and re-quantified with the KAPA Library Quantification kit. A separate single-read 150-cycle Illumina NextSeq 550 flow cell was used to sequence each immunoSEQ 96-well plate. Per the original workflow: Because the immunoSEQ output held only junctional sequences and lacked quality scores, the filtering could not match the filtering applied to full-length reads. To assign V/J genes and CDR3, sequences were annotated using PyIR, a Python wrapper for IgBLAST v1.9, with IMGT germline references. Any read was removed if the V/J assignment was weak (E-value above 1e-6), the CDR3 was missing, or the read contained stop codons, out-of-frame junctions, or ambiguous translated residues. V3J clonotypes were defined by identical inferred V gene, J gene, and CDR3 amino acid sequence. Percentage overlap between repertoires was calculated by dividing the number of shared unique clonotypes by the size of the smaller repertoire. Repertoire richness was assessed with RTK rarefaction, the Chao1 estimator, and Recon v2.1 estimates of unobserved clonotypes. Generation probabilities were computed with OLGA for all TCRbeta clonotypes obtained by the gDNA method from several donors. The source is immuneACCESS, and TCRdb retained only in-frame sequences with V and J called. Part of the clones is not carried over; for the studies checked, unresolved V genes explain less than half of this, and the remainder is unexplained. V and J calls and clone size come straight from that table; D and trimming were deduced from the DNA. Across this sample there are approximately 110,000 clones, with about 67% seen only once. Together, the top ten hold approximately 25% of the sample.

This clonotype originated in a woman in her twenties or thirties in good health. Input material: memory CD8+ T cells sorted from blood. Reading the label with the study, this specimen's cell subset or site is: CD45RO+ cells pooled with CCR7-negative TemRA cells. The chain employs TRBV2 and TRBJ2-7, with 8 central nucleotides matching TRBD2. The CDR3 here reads CASSVREGGYEQYF. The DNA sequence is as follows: TGTGCCAGCAGTGTTCGGGAGGGGGGGTACGAGCAGTACTTC.